The 16 T cell receptor beta chains in this list originate from one sample, sequenced in a study of control samples from healthy donors and cancer patients. Data came from immunoSEQ multiplex PCR; TCRdb stores just in-frame clones and leaves some out. Here the sample spans just under 100,000 clones, roughly 93% being singletons. Sequenced input: blood. All receptors derive from a young man in good health.

The CDR3 here is CASSQEGGRDGYTF. Written as DNA, the CDR3 is TGCGCCAGCAGCCAAGAGGGAGGGAGGGATGGCTACACCTTC. The rearrangement uses TRBV4-3 and TRBJ1-2, with unresolved D. Trimming took 0 bases from V and 6 from J, leaving 11 bases between them. The CDR3 extends over 14 amino acids. Germline assignment: CDR1 LGHNA and CDR2 YSLEER.

The genes are TRBV7-9 and TRBJ1-6; the D gene is possibly TRBD1 (5 bases). Germline V gene lookup returns CDR1 SEHNR and CDR2 FQNEAQ (reference sequence). Trimming left V 4 bases short and J 4 bases short, with 14 bases between. This CDR3 has 16 amino acids. CDR3 protein: CASSSRETDYNSPLHF. In nucleotides, the CDR3 is TGTGCCAGCAGCTCACGCGAGACAGATTATAATTCACCCCTCCACTTT.

The V gene is TRBV7-2, the J gene TRBJ2-3; TRBD1 or TRBD2 may be the D gene (5 bases each). This CDR3 spans 16 amino acids. The germline gives CDR1 SGHTA, CDR2 FQGNSA. Trimming stripped 4 bases from V and 4 bases from J, with 18 bases between. The CDR3 region is CASSSGTRGPPDTQYF. CDR3 sequence (DNA): TGTGCCAGCAGCTCAGGGACCCGGGGCCCCCCAGATACGCAGTATTTT.

The chain carries TRBV6-5 and TRBJ1-1, with no clear D. V shed 6 bases and J shed 5 bases, with 16 bases lying between them. The CDR3 is 14 amino acids. Germline CDR1 reads MNHEY; CDR2 reads SVGAGI. The CDR3 sequence: CASSQKEGLTEAFF. CDR3 sequence (DNA): TGTGCCAGCAGCCAAAAAGAGGGCCTAACTGAAGCTTTCTTT.

The gene calls are TRBV7-9 and TRBJ2-3; 8 nucleotides match TRBD1. The CDR3 is made up of 12 amino acids. CDR1 and CDR2 from the germline V gene are SEHNR and FQNEAQ (reference sequence). V lost 5 bases and J lost 13; bases outside the gene matches: 8. CDR3 bases: TGTGCCAGCAGCCCGGGGACAGGAAGGGAGTATTTT. This sequence encodes CASSPGTGREYF.

The J gene is TRBJ1-2, the V gene TRBV19; D gene uncertain. The germline V gene encodes CDR1 LNHDA and CDR2 SQIVND (reference sequence). The ends were cut back, 5 bases at V and 3 bases at J, with 16 bases in the middle. The CDR3 length is 15 residues. The CDR3 is CASSPQGRGHYGYTF. CDR3 nucleotide sequence: TGTGCCAGTAGTCCCCAAGGACGAGGACACTATGGCTACACCTTC.

The V and J genes are TRBV20-1 and TRBJ2-7, with D perhaps matching TRBD1 (6 bases). Looked up from germline, CDR1 is DFQATT and CDR2 is SNEGSKA (reference sequence). This CDR3 comprises 11 residues. Trimming cost V 5 bases and J 3 bases, with 8 bases left between them. The DNA for the CDR3 is TGCAGTGCTCCACAGGGCTACGAGCAGTACTTC. As protein: CSAPQGYEQYF.

The chain couples TRBV30 to TRBJ2-6; D unresolved. Germline V gives CDR1 GTSNPN, CDR2 SVGIG (reference sequence). The CDR3 is 13 residues long. V was trimmed by 5 bases and J by 4 bases, leaving 9 bases between them. CDR3 bases: TGTGCCTGGGTGGTCCGGGGGGCCAACGTCCTGACTTTC. This codes for CAWVVRGANVLTF.

This chain uses TRBV7-3 with TRBJ2-1, with 12 bases lining up with TRBD2. The CDR3 covers 15 residues. Germline lookup yields CDR1 SGHTA and CDR2 FQGTGA. Trimming at V came to 3 bases and at J to 6 bases, leaving 3 bases not matched to a gene. Written as DNA, the CDR3 is TGTGCCAGCAGCTTCGGACTAGCGGGAAGCAATGAGCAGTTCTTC. It codes for CASSFGLAGSNEQFF.

The J gene is TRBJ1-2, the V gene TRBV30; D is undetermined. Germline lookup yields CDR1 GTSNPN and CDR2 SVGIG (reference sequence). The length of the CDR3 is 11 residues. Trimming left V 4 bases short and J 4 bases short, with 7 bases between. This chain's CDR3 is CAWTVSYGYTF. In DNA, the CDR3 is TGTGCCTGGACTGTGAGCTATGGCTACACCTTC.

This clone has only one observation. In nucleotides, the CDR3 is TGCGCCAGCAGCTTGGCGCCACACGCAGGGGGAGAGACCCAGTACTTC. The encoded protein is CASSLAPHAGGETQYF. The chain is built from TRBV5-1 and TRBJ2-5, with 7 bases matching TRBD1. V lost 0 bases to trimming and J lost 4 bases; unmatched junction nucleotides: 9. CDR3 length equals 16 residues. Germline CDR1 SGHRS, CDR2 YFSETQ.

The chain combines TRBV7-9 with TRBJ2-7; D gene unclear. V was cut by 2 bases and J by 1 base, with 12 bases left in between. Per the germline V gene, CDR1 is SEHNR and CDR2 is FQNEAQ (reference sequence). CDR3 length: 15 residues. CDR3 loop: CASSLRSLSSYEQYF. CDR3 coding DNA: TGTGCCAGCAGCTTAAGGTCACTATCTTCCTACGAGCAGTACTTC.

The chain has TRBV7-2 and TRBJ2-5; TRBD2 matches at 16 bases. The CDR3 runs 16 residues. The V and J ends lost 5 bases and 13 bases, in that order; junction bases with no gene match: 13. Germline CDR1 SGHTA, CDR2 FQGNSA. The CDR3 spells CASSPLGTSGGAAMYF. CDR3 nucleotides: TGTGCCAGCAGCCCTCTCGGGACTAGCGGGGGGGCCGCTATGTACTTC.

V and J are TRBV14 and TRBJ1-2; a possible D gene is TRBD1 (6 bases). V lost 0 bases and J 8 bases, leaving 7 bases between the germline ends. This CDR3 is 12 amino acids long. In germline, CDR1 is SGHDN, CDR2 FVKESK. CDR3 DNA sequence: TGTGCCAGCAGCCAAGACAGGGGCGGCTACACCTTC. Translated, it gives CASSQDRGGYTF.

The V call is TRBV30, the J call TRBJ1-5, with D perhaps matching TRBD1 (6 bases). Germline V CDR1 and CDR2: GTSNPN, SVGIG (reference sequence). V was pared by 3 bases and J by 10 bases, with 19 bases between. The length of the CDR3 is 14 residues. The CDR3 sequence: CAWSPDRPAGPQHF. The CDR3 nucleotides are TGTGCCTGGAGCCCCGACAGGCCGGCGGGCCCCCAGCATTTT.

This chain uses TRBV10-2 with TRBJ1-5; D may be TRBD1 (5 bases). Trimming shortened V by 0 bases and J by 6 bases, and 6 bases separated the two germline ends. CDR1 and CDR2 from the germline V gene are WSHSY and SAAADI. There are 13 residues in the CDR3. In nucleotides, the CDR3 is TGCGCCAGCAGTGAGTCCGGGGGTCAGCCCCAGCATTTT. Translating gives CASSESGGQPQHF.